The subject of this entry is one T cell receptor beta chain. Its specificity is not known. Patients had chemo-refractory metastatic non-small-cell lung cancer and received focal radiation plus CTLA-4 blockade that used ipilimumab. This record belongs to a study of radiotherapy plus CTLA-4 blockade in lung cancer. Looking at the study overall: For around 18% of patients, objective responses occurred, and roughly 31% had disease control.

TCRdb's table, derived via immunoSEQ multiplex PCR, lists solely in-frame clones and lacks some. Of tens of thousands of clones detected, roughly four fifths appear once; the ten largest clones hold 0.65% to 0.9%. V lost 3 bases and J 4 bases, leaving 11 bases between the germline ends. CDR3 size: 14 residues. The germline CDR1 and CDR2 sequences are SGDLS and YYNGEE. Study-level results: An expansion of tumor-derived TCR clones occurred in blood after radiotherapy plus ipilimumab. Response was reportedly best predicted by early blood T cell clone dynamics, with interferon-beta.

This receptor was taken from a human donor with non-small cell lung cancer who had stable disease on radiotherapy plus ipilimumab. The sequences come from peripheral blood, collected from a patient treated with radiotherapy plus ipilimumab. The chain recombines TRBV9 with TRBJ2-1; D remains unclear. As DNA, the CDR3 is TGTGCCAGCAGCGCCCCAAACAAGTACAATGAGCAGTTCTTC. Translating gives CASSAPNKYNEQFF.